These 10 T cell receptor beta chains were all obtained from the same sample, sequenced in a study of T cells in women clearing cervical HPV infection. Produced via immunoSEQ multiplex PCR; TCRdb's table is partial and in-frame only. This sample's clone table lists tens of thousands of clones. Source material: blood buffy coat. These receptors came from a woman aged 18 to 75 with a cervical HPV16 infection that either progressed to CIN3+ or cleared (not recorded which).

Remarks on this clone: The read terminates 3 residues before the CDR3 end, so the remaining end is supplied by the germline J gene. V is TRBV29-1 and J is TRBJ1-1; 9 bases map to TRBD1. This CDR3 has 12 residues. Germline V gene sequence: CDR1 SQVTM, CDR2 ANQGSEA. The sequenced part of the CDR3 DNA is TGCAGCGTGGACGGACAGGGGCCGGAA. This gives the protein CSVDGQGPE. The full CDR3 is CSVDGQGPEAFF.

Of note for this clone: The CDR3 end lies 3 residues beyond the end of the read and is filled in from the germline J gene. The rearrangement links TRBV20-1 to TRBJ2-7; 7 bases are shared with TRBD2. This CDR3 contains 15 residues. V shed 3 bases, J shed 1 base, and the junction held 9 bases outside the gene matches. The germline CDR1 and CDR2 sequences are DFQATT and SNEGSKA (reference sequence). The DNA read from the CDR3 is TGCAGTGCTAGGGCGAAGGGCGGGAGTTCCTACGAG. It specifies CSARAKGGSSYE. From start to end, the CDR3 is CSARAKGGSSYEQYF.

The sequenced part of the CDR3 DNA is TGTGCCAGCAGCACACGGGACAGCGGGTTCTACGAG. Translating gives CASSTRDSGFYE. The entire CDR3 protein is CASSTRDSGFYEQYF. The J gene is TRBJ2-7, the V gene TRBV11-2; weak D call: TRBD1 (7 bases). Read sequence stops 3 residues before the CDR3 end, and the germline J gene provides the missing end. Trimming took 5 bases from V and 3 from J, leaving 17 bases between them. Germline CDR1 reads SGHAT; CDR2 reads FQNNGV. This CDR3 is built from 15 residues.

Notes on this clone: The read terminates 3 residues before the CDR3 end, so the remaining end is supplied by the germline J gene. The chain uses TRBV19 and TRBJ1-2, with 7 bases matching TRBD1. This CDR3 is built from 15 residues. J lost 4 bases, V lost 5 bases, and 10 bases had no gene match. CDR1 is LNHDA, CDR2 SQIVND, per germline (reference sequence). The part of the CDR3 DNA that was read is TGTGCCAGTAGTCTAAGGGGGCGCGTGACCTATGGC. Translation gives CASSLRGRVTYG. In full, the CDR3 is CASSLRGRVTYGYTF.

The CDR3 sequence: CSATGLAGYEQYF. CDR3 DNA (partial): TGCAGTGCTACGGGACTAGCGGGCTACGAG. The J gene is TRBJ2-7, the V gene TRBV20-1; 12 bases map to TRBD2. The CDR3 extends 3 residues past the end of the read, so its final part is completed from the germline J gene. The CDR3 consists of 13 residues. V was pared by 4 bases and J by 3 bases, with 1 base of the junction left unmatched. Germline loops: CDR1 DFQATT, CDR2 SNEGSKA (reference sequence).

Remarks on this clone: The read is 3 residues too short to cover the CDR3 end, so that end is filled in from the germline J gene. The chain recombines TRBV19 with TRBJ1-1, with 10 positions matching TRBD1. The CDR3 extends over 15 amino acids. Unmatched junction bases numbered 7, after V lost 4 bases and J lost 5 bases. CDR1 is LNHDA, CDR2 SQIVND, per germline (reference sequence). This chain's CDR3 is CASSTRDRGGTEAFF. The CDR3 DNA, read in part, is TGTGCCAGTAGTACGAGGGACAGGGGAGGAACTGAA.

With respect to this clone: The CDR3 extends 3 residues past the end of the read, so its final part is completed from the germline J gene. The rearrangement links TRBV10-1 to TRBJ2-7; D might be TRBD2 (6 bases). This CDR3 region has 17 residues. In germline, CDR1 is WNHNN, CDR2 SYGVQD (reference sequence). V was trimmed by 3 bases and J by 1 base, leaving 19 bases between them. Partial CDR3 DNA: TGCGCCAGCAGTGACGACTTGCGAGCGGGTAATTCCTACGAG. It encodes CASSDDLRAGNSYE. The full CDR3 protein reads CASSDDLRAGNSYEQYF.

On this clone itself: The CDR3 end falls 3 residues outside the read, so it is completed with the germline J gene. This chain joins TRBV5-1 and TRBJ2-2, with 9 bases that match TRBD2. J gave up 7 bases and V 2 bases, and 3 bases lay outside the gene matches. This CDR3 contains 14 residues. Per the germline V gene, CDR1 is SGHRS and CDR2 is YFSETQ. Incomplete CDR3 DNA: TGCGCCAGCAGCTTTAGCGGGAGTGACGGGGAG. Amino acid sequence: CASSFSGSDGE. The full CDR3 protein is CASSFSGSDGELFF.

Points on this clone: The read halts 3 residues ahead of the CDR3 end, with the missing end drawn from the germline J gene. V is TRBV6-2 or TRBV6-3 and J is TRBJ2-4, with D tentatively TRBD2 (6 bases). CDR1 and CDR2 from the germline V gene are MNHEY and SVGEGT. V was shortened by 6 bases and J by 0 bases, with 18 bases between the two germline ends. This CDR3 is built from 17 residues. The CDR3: CASRSTRLGRAKNIQYF. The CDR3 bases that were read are TGTGCCAGCAGATCCACCCGACTAGGACGAGCCAAAAACATT.

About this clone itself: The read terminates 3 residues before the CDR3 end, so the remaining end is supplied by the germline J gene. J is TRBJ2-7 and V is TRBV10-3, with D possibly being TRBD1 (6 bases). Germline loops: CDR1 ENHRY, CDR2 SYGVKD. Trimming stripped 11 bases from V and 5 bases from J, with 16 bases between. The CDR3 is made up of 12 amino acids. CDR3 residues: CASQGEGNEQYF. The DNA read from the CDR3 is TGTGCCTCACAGGGTGAGGGCAACGAG.